The next 7 T cell receptor beta chains were all read from a single sample in a study of blood T cell repertoires in COVID-19. Sequencing was performed with immunoSEQ multiplex PCR; in TCRdb, only in-frame clones are kept and a portion is missing. The sample has about 100,000 clones, more than 75% seen once. Sequenced input: peripheral blood. The receptors were gathered from a man aged 60-69 years with acute or convalescent COVID-19.

V gene TRBV7-6 combines with J gene TRBJ2-3; 11 bases line up with TRBD2. The CDR3 has 17 amino acids. Germline trimming cut 7 bases from V and 4 bases from J; bases unmatched to any gene: 13. Germline V gene lookup returns CDR1 SGHVS and CDR2 FNYEAQ. This CDR3 is CASTPRASGRISDTQYF. The CDR3 DNA is TGTGCCAGCACTCCGAGGGCTAGCGGGAGGATCTCAGATACGCAGTATTTT.

V and J are TRBV11-2 and TRBJ2-7; tentatively, D is TRBD1 (6 bases). This CDR3 has 15 amino acids. Per germline, CDR1 SGHAT and CDR2 FQNNGV. Trimming removed 1 base from V and 1 base from J, with 11 bases in between. The CDR3 is CASSLGGDRSYEQYF. CDR3 bases: TGTGCCAGCAGCTTAGGCGGTGACAGGTCCTACGAGCAGTACTTC.

This clone was found a few times. This sequence joins TRBV28 and TRBJ2-3, with D possibly TRBD2 on 5 matching bases. The CDR3 covers 12 residues. The V and J ends lost 8 bases and 5 bases respectively, with 11 bases between them. Germline CDR1 and CDR2: MDHEN and SYDVKM. CDR3 sequence: CASPPGEDTQYF. For the CDR3, the DNA is TGTGCCAGCCCCCCCGGGGAAGATACGCAGTATTTT.

This chain uses TRBV27 with TRBJ1-1; D uncertain. There are 13 residues in the CDR3. Germline V gene data show CDR1 as MNHEY and CDR2 as SMNVEV (reference sequence). The V and J ends lost 5 bases and 1 base respectively, with 8 bases between them. CDR3 coding DNA: TGTGCCAGCAGTCAACAGAGGAACACTGAAGCTTTCTTT. Protein sequence: CASSQQRNTEAFF.

The rearrangement links TRBV19 to TRBJ1-6; D gene ambiguous. V was shortened by 0 bases and J by 10 bases, with 10 bases between the two germline ends. This CDR3 region has 14 residues. Germline values: CDR1 LNHDA, CDR2 SQIVND (reference sequence). This CDR3 reads CASSIDAGESPLHF. The CDR3 region has the DNA TGTGCCAGTAGTATAGATGCCGGGGAGTCACCCCTCCACTTT.

This clone was detected only once. The chain carries TRBV18 and TRBJ1-1, with TRBD1 matching over 8 bases. J lost 5 bases, V lost 3 bases, and 14 bases had no gene match. Germline CDR1 reads KGHSH; CDR2 reads LQKENI. The CDR3 spans 17 residues. The CDR3 DNA follows: TGTGCCAGCTCACCTCTCGCGGACAGGGTATCGAGAACTGAAGCTTTCTTT. This encodes CASSPLADRVSRTEAFF.

V gene TRBV18 combines with J gene TRBJ1-5; 8 bases are shared with TRBD1. V lost 5 bases, J lost 7 bases, and 10 bases stayed unmatched. This CDR3 is built from 15 residues. Germline CDR1 reads KGHSH; CDR2 reads LQKENI. The CDR3 spells CASSSGQGARQPQHF. CDR3 DNA sequence: TGTGCCAGCTCATCCGGTCAGGGGGCCAGGCAGCCCCAGCATTTT.